Shown below are 22 T cell receptor beta chains from a single sample sequenced in a study of patients and donors after allogeneic stem cell transplantation. TCRdb re-called the RT-PCR reads with MiXCR, one entry per CDR3 protein. This sample has about 230,000 distinct CDR3 sequences, with 13% to 15% found just once. Sequenced sample: blood, either unsorted or a sorted T cell fraction (not recorded which). These receptors were collected from a human donor who was either an allogeneic HSCT recipient or a stem cell or donor lymphocyte infusion donor (not recorded which). It is not recorded whose cells these are; they may come from a transplant donor.

This clonotype was found many times. The chain couples TRBV7-6 to TRBJ1-6; D not certain. The ends were cut back, 5 bases at V and 7 bases at J, with 15 bases in the middle. Looked up from germline, CDR1 is SGHVS and CDR2 is FNYEAQ. This CDR3 has 15 residues. The CDR3 loop is CASSSLWPENSPLHF. The CDR3, as DNA: TGTGCCAGCAGCAGCTTATGGCCAGAAAATTCACCCCTCCACTTT. Full variable domain (remainder filled in from reference TRBV7-6 and TRBJ1-6): GAGVSQSPRYKVTKRGQDVALRCDPISGHVSLYWYRQALGQGPEFLTYFNYEAQQDKSGLPNDRFSAERPEGSISTLTIQRTEQRDSAMYRCASSSLWPENSPLHFGNGTRLTVT.

This clonotype was seen only a few times. This rearrangement joins TRBV5-6 to TRBJ1-1, with D unclear. The CDR3 covers 15 residues. Between the trimmed V and J ends, which lost 4 bases and 3 bases, there was a span of 16 bases. Germline CDR1 SGHDT, CDR2 YYEEEE. Here the CDR3 reads CASSRTRRWDTEAFF. CDR3 sequence (DNA): TGTGCCAGCAGCCGAACCAGAAGGTGGGACACTGAAGCTTTCTTT.

This clonotype was recorded at least ten times. The chain employs TRBV5-1 and TRBJ2-3; 9 bases align to TRBD1. The germline CDR1 and CDR2 sequences are SGHRS and YFSETQ. This CDR3 is 16 amino acids long. With 4 bases clipped from V and 6 bases from J, the junction kept 12 bases outside the gene matches. CDR3 protein: CASSRGQGPMWDTQYF. CDR3 bases: TGCGCCAGCAGCCGAGGACAGGGGCCTATGTGGGATACGCAGTATTTT.

This clonotype was detected many times. The chain joins TRBV5-1 to TRBJ1-2; TRBD1 matches at 7 bases. V shed 0 bases, J shed 6 bases, and the junction held 11 bases outside the gene matches. This CDR3 spans 16 amino acids. CDR1 and CDR2 from the germline V gene are SGHRS and YFSETQ. The CDR3 sequence: CASSLELAGGSNGYTF. In DNA, the CDR3 is TGCGCCAGCAGCTTGGAGCTTGCAGGGGGTAGTAATGGCTACACCTTC.

This clonotype came up many times. The chain links TRBV7-2 to TRBJ2-1; D might be TRBD2 (6 bases). The CDR3 contains 14 residues. Germline loops: CDR1 SGHTA, CDR2 FQGNSA. The V gene lost 4 bases and the J gene lost 4 bases, with 11 bases spanning the gap. CDR3 bases: TGTGCCAGCAGCTCCAGGGCGGGGTACAATGAGCAGTTCTTC. Residues: CASSSRAGYNEQFF.

The rearrangement uses TRBV24-1 and TRBJ2-1; 12 bases are shared with TRBD1. J lost 0 bases, V lost 3 bases, and 8 bases had no gene match. The CDR3 is 19 residues long. Germline CDR1 and CDR2: KGHDR and SFDVKD. CDR3: CATSDPGTGGTFSYNEQFF. The CDR3 DNA reads TGTGCCACCAGTGATCCCGGGACAGGGGGCACGTTCTCCTACAATGAGCAGTTCTTC.

The rearrangement links TRBV5-1 to TRBJ2-3; 8 nucleotides line up with TRBD2. CDR1 is SGHRS, CDR2 YFSETQ, per germline. This CDR3 region has 15 residues. After removal of 6 bases from V and 2 bases from J, the junction contained 8 bases not matched to a gene. In nucleotides, the CDR3 is TGCGCCAGCATGGTGTCGGGGGGGGACACAGATACGCAGTATTTT. It yields the protein CASMVSGGDTDTQYF.

This clonotype has ten or more counts. The rearrangement links TRBV12-3 or TRBV12-4 to TRBJ2-3, with D possibly matching TRBD2 (5 bases). Trimming removed 5 bases from V and 1 base from J, with 13 bases in between. The CDR3 runs 15 residues. The CDR3 sequence: CASSTTRSGTDTQYF. DNA of the CDR3: TGTGCCAGCAGTACAACTAGATCCGGCACAGATACGCAGTATTTT.

This clonotype was seen many times. The J gene is TRBJ2-2, the V gene TRBV3-1, with 7 nucleotides matching TRBD1. The CDR3 length is 16 residues. Losses at the gene ends were 3 bases for V and 6 bases for J; bases not matched to a gene: 10. Germline values: CDR1 LGHDT, CDR2 YNNKEL (reference sequence). The CDR3 coding sequence is TGTGCCAGCAGCCACCGGGACAGAGGAGGCCCCGGGGAGCTGTTTTTT. It codes for CASSHRDRGGPGELFF.

This clonotype has at least ten counts. The chain has TRBV24-1 and TRBJ2-5, with D perhaps TRBD1 or TRBD2 (5 bases each). The CDR3 is made up of 14 amino acids. Germline V gives CDR1 KGHDR, CDR2 SFDVKD. V was clipped by 2 bases and J by 4 bases, with 10 bases between them. The CDR3 bases are TGTGCCACCAGTGATTCACGAGGGGTAGAGACCCAGTACTTC. Translating it yields CATSDSRGVETQYF.

This clonotype was observed at least ten times. CDR3 residues: CASSQDKNSYNEQFF. CDR3 DNA sequence: TGTGCCAGCAGCCAAGACAAGAACAGTTACAATGAGCAGTTCTTC. The chain uses TRBV4-2 and TRBJ2-1, with D unresolved. CDR1 is LGHNA, CDR2 YNFKEQ, per germline. V was cut by 0 bases and J by 4 bases, with 10 bases left in between. The CDR3 extends over 15 amino acids.

This clonotype came up many times. The CDR3 is CASSLGPEGTEAFF. The CDR3 bases are TGTGCCAGCAGCCTCGGACCCGAGGGGACTGAAGCTTTCTTT. This sequence joins TRBV3-1 and TRBJ1-1; possibly TRBD1 for D (5 bases). Germline V gene lookup returns CDR1 LGHDT and CDR2 YNNKEL (reference sequence). This CDR3 comprises 14 residues. The V gene lost 4 bases and the J gene lost 5 bases, with 14 bases spanning the gap. Together with reference TRBV3-1 and TRBJ1-1, the CDR3 gives the full variable domain: DTAVSQTPKYLVTQMGNDKSIKCEQNLGHDTMYWYKQDSKKFLKIMFSYNNKELIINETVPNRFSPKSPDKAHLNLHINSLELGDSAVYFCASSLGPEGTEAFFGQGTRLTVV.

The rearrangement joins TRBV25-1 to TRBJ1-3; D is perhaps TRBD1 (6 bases). In germline, CDR1 is MGHDK, CDR2 SYGVNS. Trimming removed 1 base at V and 0 bases at J, with 13 bases between. This CDR3 has 17 residues. The CDR3 DNA sequence: TGTGCCAGCAGTGAATTTCGGAGGGGGACCTCTGGAAACACCATATATTTT. Translating it yields CASSEFRRGTSGNTIYF.

V and J are TRBV6-1 and TRBJ1-2, with 7 positions matching TRBD1. V was pared by 4 bases and J by 6 bases, with 5 bases of the junction left unmatched. The CDR3 loop spans 13 amino acids. CDR1 is MNHNS and CDR2 is SASEGT in the germline V gene. The DNA for the CDR3 is TGTGCCAGCAGTGTACAGGGGATGGATGGCTACACCTTC. Amino acids: CASSVQGMDGYTF.

This clonotype was counted many times. The V gene is TRBV12-3 or TRBV12-4, the J gene TRBJ1-3; D is uncertain. Trimming cost V 4 bases and J 7 bases, with 8 bases left between them. The CDR3 totals 12 residues. The CDR3 spells CASSSIGNTIYF. CDR3 in DNA: TGTGCCAGCAGTTCGATAGGTAACACCATATATTTT.

The chain combines TRBV12-3 or TRBV12-4 with TRBJ2-4; 8 nucleotides agree with TRBD1. This CDR3 region has 15 residues. Losses at the gene ends were 6 bases for V and 6 bases for J; bases not matched to a gene: 10. The CDR3 here is CASRGTGRGGNIQYF. CDR3 DNA: TGTGCCAGCAGAGGGACAGGCCGGGGTGGAAACATTCAGTACTTC.

This clonotype came up a few times. This chain joins TRBV6-2 or TRBV6-3 and TRBJ1-2, with 7 bases aligning to TRBD1. After removal of 7 bases from V and 4 bases from J, the junction contained 6 bases not matched to a gene. The CDR3 extends over 13 amino acids. From germline, CDR1 is MNHEY and CDR2 SVGEGT. CDR3 sequence (DNA): TGTGCCAGCAAGACAGGGTCTGGCTATGGCTACACCTTC. Translation gives CASKTGSGYGYTF.

The genes are TRBV6-1 and TRBJ2-7; no clear D. CDR3 length equals 19 residues. The V gene lost 6 bases and the J gene lost 1 base, with 28 bases spanning the gap. In germline, CDR1 is MNHNS, CDR2 SASEGT. The CDR3 spells CASSLPYSWGMERSYEQYF. CDR3 nucleotides: TGTGCCAGCAGCCTACCGTATAGCTGGGGTATGGAACGGTCCTACGAGCAGTACTTC.

The chain combines TRBV20-1 with TRBJ2-1; the match to TRBD2 covers 8 bases. The CDR3 contains 18 residues. After removal of 4 bases from V and 8 bases from J, the junction contained 22 bases not matched to a gene. The V gene's germline CDR1 is DFQATT and CDR2 SNEGSKA (reference sequence). CDR3 in DNA: TGCAGTGCTACCCTCGGGGGGGCCGAGTGGATAGCCTCCCATGAGCAGTTCTTC. Translated: CSATLGGAEWIASHEQFF.

This clonotype was detected many times. V is TRBV12-3 or TRBV12-4 and J is TRBJ2-6; D gene uncertain. The CDR3 sequence is 17 residues long. The V and J ends lost 6 bases and 0 bases respectively, with 15 bases between them. Written as DNA, the CDR3 is TGTGCCAGCAGCTTTGACATCCCATACTCTGGGGCCAACGTCCTGACTTTC. Its protein is CASSFDIPYSGANVLTF.

This clonotype was found a few times. The rearrangement joins TRBV9 to TRBJ1-1; D perhaps matches TRBD1 (6 bases). Germline assignment: CDR1 SGDLS and CDR2 YYNGEE. The CDR3 length is 14 residues. Trimming cost V 0 bases and J 3 bases, with 9 bases left between them. CDR3 protein: CASSVGGAYTEAFF. CDR3 bases: TGTGCCAGCAGCGTAGGGGGGGCGTACACTGAAGCTTTCTTT.

This clonotype was recorded at least ten times. V is TRBV29-1 and J is TRBJ1-1; a weak D match, TRBD1 (5 bases). CDR1 SQVTM and CDR2 ANQGSEA come from the germline V gene. CDR3 size: 16 residues. The V gene lost 1 base and the J gene lost 0 bases, with 15 bases spanning the gap. The CDR3 DNA reads TGCAGCGTTGAAGGGGTGGGACCTCGGGTGAACACTGAAGCTTTCTTT. Translating it yields CSVEGVGPRVNTEAFF.